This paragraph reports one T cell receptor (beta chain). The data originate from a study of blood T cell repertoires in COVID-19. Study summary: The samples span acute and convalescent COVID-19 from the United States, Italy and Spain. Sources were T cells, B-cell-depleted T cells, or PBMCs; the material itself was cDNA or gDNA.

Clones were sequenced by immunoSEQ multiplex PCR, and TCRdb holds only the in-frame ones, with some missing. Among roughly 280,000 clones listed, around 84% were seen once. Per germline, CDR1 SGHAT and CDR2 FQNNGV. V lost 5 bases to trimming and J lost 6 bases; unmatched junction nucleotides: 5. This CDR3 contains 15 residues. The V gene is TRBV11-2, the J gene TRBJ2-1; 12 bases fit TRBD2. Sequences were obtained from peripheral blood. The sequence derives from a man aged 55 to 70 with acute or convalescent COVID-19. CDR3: CASSLGLAGINEQFF. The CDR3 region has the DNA TGTGCCAGCAGCCTCGGACTAGCGGGGATCAATGAGCAGTTCTTC. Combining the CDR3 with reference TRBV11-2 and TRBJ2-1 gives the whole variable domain EAGVAQSPRYKIIEKRQSVAFWCNPISGHATLYWYQQILGQGPKLLIQFQNNGVVDDSQLPKDRFSAERLKGVDSTLKIQPAKLEDSAVYLCASSLGLAGINEQFFGPGTRLTVL.